A selection of T cell receptor beta chains follows, all from one sample in a study of blood T cells in healthy people across ages. TCRdb re-called the 5' RACE reads with MiXCR, one entry per CDR3 protein. The data hold almost 1 million distinct CDR3 sequences, with roughly 51% observed a single time. Sequencing was done on a sample of blood. Every receptor here comes from a woman in her sixties in good health. CDR3s include the opening cysteine and the closing phenylalanine or tryptophan. Fields, in order: J gene, CDR3 length, V gene, CDR3 protein.

>TRBJ1-1|16|TRBV4-1
CASSQGRRGGNTEAFF
>TRBJ1-2|13|TRBV4-2
CASRLGQNYGYTF
>-|15|TRBV12-3/TRBV12-4
CASSRSGGRHNEQYF
>-|17|TRBV3-1
CASSQERDGTGPCEQYF
>TRBJ2-5|14|TRBV10-3
CAISKGQGEETQYF
>TRBJ2-7|16|TRBV5-6
CASSLYGGQGASEQYF
>-|12|TRBV20-1
CSADGYGYEQYF
>TRBJ2-4|14|TRBV9
CVSSTRPGGDIQYF
>TRBJ2-5|14|TRBV27
CASSLNGPRRTQYF
>-|15|TRBV18
CASSPDRTLSYEQYF
>TRBJ2-3|12|TRBV6-2/TRBV6-3
CASTPTTGPQYF
>TRBJ2-3|16|TRBV20-1
CSASTVQAEYPDTQYF
>TRBJ2-4|14|TRBV19
CASSSTGGGNIQYF
>TRBJ2-3|14|TRBV6-5
CASSYLDKRDTQYF
>TRBJ1-1|13|TRBV4-1
CASSPPTDTEAFF
>TRBJ2-7|13|TRBV7-9
CASRVTATYEQYF
>TRBJ1-1|14|TRBV27
CASSFGGGGTEAFF
>TRBJ2-1|11|TRBV29-1
CSVEVGHEQFF
>TRBJ2-1|15|TRBV28
CASSPGLAENNEQFF
>TRBJ2-2|12|TRBV29-1
CSVGLGTGELFF
>TRBJ2-1|15|TRBV7-2
CDSSWVGTSGREQFF
>TRBJ2-1|14|TRBV24-1
CATSRTGSYNEQFF
>TRBJ2-7|15|TRBV25-1
CASSGGLARTYEQYF
>TRBJ2-1|16|TRBV28
CASSFSGSSGSEEQFF
>TRBJ2-1|16|TRBV4-1
CASSQDHLRAYNEQFF
>TRBJ2-3|16|TRBV6-5
CASSLGTSGSADTQYF
>TRBJ2-4|12|TRBV21-1
CASGEPTNIQYF
>TRBJ1-1|17|TRBV28
CATRVLGAAWVGTEAFF
>TRBJ2-4|18|TRBV6-5
CASSRAWDTDLAKNIQYF
>TRBJ2-2|15|TRBV4-3
CASSQDRTNRRELFF
>TRBJ1-1|15|TRBV12-3/TRBV12-4
CASSGGSSSNTEAFF
>TRBJ2-1|14|TRBV5-1
CASSPRDRINEQFF
>TRBJ2-5|17|TRBV7-2
CASSLSLLAGGQETQYF
>TRBJ1-2|17|TRBV28
CASSLGVGGPLNYGYTF
>-|13|TRBV7-2
CASSLNSLGEQYF
>TRBJ2-1|11|TRBV6-2/TRBV6-3
CASSWGTEQFF
>TRBJ1-6|13|TRBV2
CASSEVANSPLHF
>TRBJ1-2|13|TRBV6-4
CASRGQGAYGYTF
>TRBJ1-5|15|TRBV28
CASSPVGDLGQPQHF
>-|16|TRBV20-1
CSARGQVSGRVYEQYF
>TRBJ2-7|16|TRBV5-5
CASSFLAGEGFYEQYF
>TRBJ2-2|14|TRBV20-1
CSARGGTSHGELFF
>TRBJ2-1|15|TRBV29-1
CSVAQGGGFYSEQFF
>TRBJ2-7|14|TRBV5-1
CASSLGGQVYEQYF
>TRBJ2-5|15|TRBV7-2
CASSLMGLAEETQYF
>TRBJ2-1|12|TRBV14
CASSYSRSRQFF
>TRBJ1-2|15|TRBV3-1
CASSQESDRGRGYTF
>TRBJ2-3|15|TRBV7-2
CASSSYSGSADTQYF
>TRBJ1-5|14|TRBV4-2
CASSHDRGNQPQHF
>TRBJ2-5|13|TRBV5-1
CASSPQGRETQYF
>TRBJ2-3|17|TRBV7-2
CASSLAPGRAGTDTQYF
>TRBJ2-3|19|TRBV21-1
CASSKTTRGDTSDPDTQYF
>TRBJ1-3|14|TRBV12-3/TRBV12-4
CADGQRGSGNTIYF
>TRBJ1-4|16|TRBV12-3/TRBV12-4
CASSLSLSGQNEKLFF
>TRBJ2-3|16|TRBV5-1
CASRPGLASSTDTQYF
>TRBJ2-1|14|TRBV5-1
CASKWEIAYNEQFF
>TRBJ2-1|11|TRBV5-1
CASSLAYEQFF
>TRBJ2-3|18|TRBV9
CASSVGGRTSGVTDTQYF